Listed below are T cell receptor beta chains from one sample, sequenced in a study of human T cells and chemical hapten exposure. TCRdb itself ran the RACE reads through MiXCR, one entry per CDR3 protein. The table has tens of thousands of distinct CDR3 sequences, over 9% seen once; the top ten hold around 6.8%. The sequences come from whole blood, collected in connection with sensitization to the hapten diphenylcyclopropenone (DPC). Source of these receptors: a woman between 50 and 59 years old with alopecia areata. Some clones in this sample may be carry-over from other donors' samples. The CDR3 runs from the conserved cysteine through the conserved F or W. The order of the fields is J gene, V gene, CDR3 protein.

J gene: TRBJ2-5
V gene: TRBV29-1
CDR3 protein: CSAGETQYF

J gene: TRBJ2-7
V gene: TRBV18
CDR3 protein: CASSRAEDYEQYF

J gene: TRBJ1-2
V gene: TRBV2
CDR3 protein: CASRAGTGAYGYTF

J gene: TRBJ2-1
V gene: TRBV20-1
CDR3 protein: CSGEIGLAGNEQFF

J gene: TRBJ1-2
V gene: TRBV2
CDR3 protein: CASSLDRLGYTF

J gene: TRBJ2-1
V gene: TRBV7-6
CDR3 protein: CASSPGLANPYNEQFF

J gene: TRBJ1-2
V gene: TRBV10-3
CDR3 protein: CAAATGDIGYGYTF

J gene: TRBJ2-1
V gene: TRBV7-6
CDR3 protein: CASGLSGPYNEQFF

J gene: TRBJ2-5
V gene: TRBV20-1
CDR3 protein: CSARERGTSVETQYF

J gene: TRBJ1-6
V gene: TRBV5-1
CDR3 protein: CASSLVGENSPLHF

J gene: TRBJ1-6
V gene: TRBV12-3/TRBV12-4
CDR3 protein: CASSLSRAHSPLHF

J gene: TRBJ2-3
V gene: TRBV11-1
CDR3 protein: CASSFPRTSSTDTQYF

J gene: TRBJ2-7
V gene: TRBV20-1
CDR3 protein: CSASRQGRGYEQYF

J gene: TRBJ2-1
V gene: TRBV27
CDR3 protein: CASSFGQNNEQFF

J gene: TRBJ2-1
V gene: TRBV11-2
CDR3 protein: CASSLVRDFYNEQFF

J gene: TRBJ2-7
V gene: TRBV13
CDR3 protein: CASSPRRLNYEQYF

J gene: TRBJ1-5
V gene: TRBV20-1
CDR3 protein: CSAVGDQPQHF

J gene: TRBJ1-1
V gene: TRBV11-2
CDR3 protein: CASSSRRGAEAFF

J gene: TRBJ1-5
V gene: TRBV30
CDR3 protein: CAWRTRGQRNQPQHF

J gene: TRBJ2-7
V gene: TRBV18
CDR3 protein: CASSPARVDEQYF

J gene: TRBJ2-5
V gene: TRBV10-2
CDR3 protein: CASSEGGSPQETQYF

J gene: TRBJ2-1
V gene: TRBV9
CDR3 protein: CASSSTTSVNEQFF

J gene: TRBJ2-5
V gene: TRBV18
CDR3 protein: CASSPLGRETQYF

J gene: TRBJ2-3
V gene: TRBV9
CDR3 protein: CASSPPGPGRMQYF

J gene: TRBJ1-1
V gene: TRBV5-6
CDR3 protein: CASSKRGFSEAFF

J gene: TRBJ2-4
V gene: TRBV12-3/TRBV12-4
CDR3 protein: CASREDRKNIQYF

J gene: TRBJ1-1
V gene: TRBV7-3
CDR3 protein: CASSFNRDTEAFF

J gene: TRBJ2-7
V gene: TRBV5-1
CDR3 protein: CASSLPDYVSYEQYF

J gene: TRBJ2-7
V gene: TRBV11-1
CDR3 protein: CASSLGPSGRTNSYEQYF

J gene: TRBJ2-1
V gene: TRBV15
CDR3 protein: CATSKGPPGDEQFF

J gene: TRBJ2-5
V gene: TRBV19
CDR3 protein: CASSIVSRGRETQYF

J gene: TRBJ1-5
V gene: TRBV5-6
CDR3 protein: CASRKSLLDGTDDNQPQHF

J gene: TRBJ2-6
V gene: TRBV4-2
CDR3 protein: CASSQDGDSSGANVLTF

J gene: TRBJ2-3
V gene: TRBV4-1
CDR3 protein: CASSQDPASGRRNTDTQYF

J gene: TRBJ1-1
V gene: TRBV20-1
CDR3 protein: CSAADNEAFF

J gene: TRBJ1-1
V gene: TRBV29-1
CDR3 protein: CSVGGRARTEAFF

J gene: TRBJ2-7
V gene: TRBV20-1
CDR3 protein: CSANPPGLAGVNYEQYF

J gene: TRBJ1-2
V gene: TRBV11-2
CDR3 protein: CASSPGGVGGYTF

J gene: TRBJ1-2
V gene: TRBV3-1
CDR3 protein: CASSQVTGTSYTF

J gene: TRBJ2-4
V gene: TRBV15
CDR3 protein: CATSTDREFTKNIQYF

J gene: TRBJ1-2
V gene: TRBV19
CDR3 protein: CASSILARANYGYTF

J gene: TRBJ1-2
V gene: TRBV6-5
CDR3 protein: CASTGGGQVNYGYTF

J gene: TRBJ1-1
V gene: TRBV29-1
CDR3 protein: CSAQEGGSTEAFF

J gene: TRBJ1-1
V gene: TRBV2
CDR3 protein: CASSEGRQNTEAFF

J gene: TRBJ2-6
V gene: TRBV29-1
CDR3 protein: CSVARTSGSGANVLTF

J gene: TRBJ2-1
V gene: TRBV7-6
CDR3 protein: CASSPLAQIIRGTYNEQFF

J gene: TRBJ2-1
V gene: TRBV18
CDR3 protein: CASSPRGDPNNEQFF

J gene: TRBJ1-2
V gene: TRBV19
CDR3 protein: CASRTSNAGGYTF

J gene: TRBJ1-4
V gene: TRBV5-6
CDR3 protein: CASRGTTGAEEKLFF

J gene: TRBJ2-3
V gene: TRBV12-3/TRBV12-4
CDR3 protein: CASRLLSARTDTQYF

J gene: TRBJ2-3
V gene: TRBV5-1
CDR3 protein: CASSLEASGSRTDTQYF

J gene: TRBJ2-5
V gene: TRBV20-1
CDR3 protein: CSARRGTGSLAQYF

J gene: TRBJ2-7
V gene: TRBV4-2
CDR3 protein: CASSPDGLAGAYEQYF

J gene: TRBJ1-2
V gene: TRBV27
CDR3 protein: CASSERRDRYGYTF

J gene: TRBJ2-7
V gene: TRBV11-2
CDR3 protein: CASSSTGVGVYEQYF

J gene: TRBJ1-1
V gene: TRBV20-1
CDR3 protein: CSAGGGTGNMNTEAFF

J gene: TRBJ1-3
V gene: TRBV5-5
CDR3 protein: CASSLDRRRAIYF

J gene: TRBJ2-3
V gene: TRBV19
CDR3 protein: CASSIGQNTDTQYF